Listed here are 11 T cell receptor beta chains from one sample, sequenced in a study of metastatic and nonmetastatic thyroid tumors. Each patient went into thyroid surgery without having received any treatment. TCRdb re-clonotyped the PCR reads through MiXCR. The table records roughly 12,000 clones, around a fifth of them present only once. Sequenced material: adjacent normal tissue. Receptors originate from a female donor with papillary thyroid cancer or a benign thyroid nodule (not recorded which). Some clones in this sample may be carry-over from other donors' samples.

This clone is categorized as medium-sized. The chain recombines TRBV9 with TRBJ2-6; no definite D call. Germline CDR1 and CDR2: SGDLS and YYNGEE. CDR3 size: 13 residues. Deletions cut 5 bases from V and 1 base from J, with 4 bases between. The CDR3 DNA reads as TGTGCCAGCAGTCCATCTGGGGCCAACGTCCTGACTTTC. This encodes CASSPSGANVLTF.

This clone was seen more than once but under ten times. J is TRBJ1-2 and V is TRBV27, with a tentative D call TRBD1 (5 bases). The CDR3 spans 14 residues. Germline lookup yields CDR1 MNHEY and CDR2 SMNVEV (reference sequence). V was pared by 4 bases and J by 7 bases, with 16 bases between. CDR3 sequence: CASSYVQGRGGYTF. The DNA of the CDR3 is TGTGCCAGCAGTTATGTGCAGGGACGCGGTGGCTACACCTTC.

There are many counts of this clone. Other DNA sequences from this sample encode an identical CDR3 as well. This chain uses TRBV29-1 with TRBJ1-2; D perhaps matches TRBD1 (5 bases). V was pared by 7 bases and J by 8 bases, with 14 bases between. CDR1 and CDR2 (germline): SQVTM, ANQGSEA. This CDR3 contains 11 residues. The CDR3 sequence: CSDMSRGGYTF. The CDR3 bases are TGCAGCGACATGTCGCGGGGCGGCTACACCTTC.

The V call is TRBV30, the J call TRBJ2-7, with TRBD1 matching over 7 bases. Germline CDR1 reads GTSNPN; CDR2 reads SVGIG (reference sequence). The junction had 10 bases not matched to a gene; V was cut back by 1 base and J by 4 bases. The length of the CDR3 is 15 residues. CDR3 sequence reads: CAWSAPTGRSYEQYF. CDR3 nucleotides: TGTGCCTGGAGTGCCCCGACAGGGAGATCTTACGAGCAGTACTTC.

In this sample, this clone turned up many times. The chain has TRBV3-1 and TRBJ1-4; D is perhaps TRBD1 (6 bases). Germline CDR1 is LGHDT and CDR2 is YNNKEL (reference sequence). CDR3 length: 14 residues. V was shortened by 4 bases and J by 7 bases, with 13 bases between the two germline ends. The CDR3 nucleotides read TGTGCCAGCAGCCCTAGGGGGGGCAGTGAAAAACTGTTTTTT. Translation: CASSPRGGSEKLFF.

This clone was seen once. J is TRBJ2-7 and V is TRBV11-2; TRBD1 agrees at 8 bases. CDR3 length: 15 residues. The junction had 7 bases not matched to a gene; V was cut back by 0 bases and J by 6 bases. In germline, CDR1 is SGHAT, CDR2 FQNNGV. CDR3 amino acids: CASSLEGQGAREQYV. The CDR3 region has the DNA TGTGCCAGCAGCTTAGAGGGGCAGGGGGCGCGCGAGCAGTACGTC.

Many counts were recorded for this clone. The chain couples TRBV5-1 to TRBJ1-1, with D possibly TRBD1 on 5 matching bases. There are 18 residues in the CDR3. V was trimmed by 4 bases and J by 0 bases, leaving 22 bases between them. Germline loops: CDR1 SGHRS, CDR2 YFSETQ. The CDR3 DNA is TGCGCCAGCAGCCTCAAAGGCACAGGCTTTAAATTGAACACTGAAGCTTTCTTT. It yields the protein CASSLKGTGFKLNTEAFF.

This clone is labeled as medium-sized. V gene TRBV28 combines with J gene TRBJ1-1; TRBD1 matches at 9 bases. The CDR3 spans 18 residues. Germline V gene sequence: CDR1 MDHEN, CDR2 SYDVKM. V was pared by 4 bases and J by 0 bases, with 12 bases of the junction left unmatched. CDR3 DNA: TGTGCCAGCAGTTCTCCGACAGGGGGGGGCCGCATGAACACTGAAGCTTTCTTT. Amino acids: CASSSPTGGGRMNTEAFF.

CDR3 coding DNA: TGTGCCAGCAGTGACTCGGGGGGGCGATCAGATACGCAGTATTTT. Protein product: CASSDSGGRSDTQYF. This chain connects TRBV27 to TRBJ2-3; 8 positions match TRBD2. Germline CDR1 and CDR2: MNHEY and SMNVEV (reference sequence). This CDR3 is built from 15 residues. The V and J ends lost 5 bases and 4 bases, in that order; junction bases with no gene match: 8.

By proportion, this clone is medium-sized (0.01 to 0.1%). This chain connects TRBV19 to TRBJ1-5; 8 positions agree with TRBD1. The CDR3 consists of 20 residues. J was trimmed by 2 bases and V by 0 bases; bases with no gene match: 15. Germline V CDR1 and CDR2: LNHDA, SQIVND (reference sequence). The CDR3 nucleotides are TGTGCCAGTAGTATAGATTGGCAGGGGGCGAGAGAGTGGGGCAATCAGCCCCAGCATTTT. This sequence encodes CASSIDWQGAREWGNQPQHF.

This clone rates as medium-sized. J is TRBJ2-3 and V is TRBV28, with a tentative D call TRBD1 (6 bases). The CDR3 consists of 15 residues. Germline V gene lookup returns CDR1 MDHEN and CDR2 SYDVKM. The V gene lost 7 bases and the J gene lost 2 bases, with 16 bases spanning the gap. CDR3 sequence reads: CASTLQGLATDTQYF. For the CDR3, the DNA is TGTGCCAGCACCCTTCAGGGGTTGGCCACAGATACGCAGTATTTT.